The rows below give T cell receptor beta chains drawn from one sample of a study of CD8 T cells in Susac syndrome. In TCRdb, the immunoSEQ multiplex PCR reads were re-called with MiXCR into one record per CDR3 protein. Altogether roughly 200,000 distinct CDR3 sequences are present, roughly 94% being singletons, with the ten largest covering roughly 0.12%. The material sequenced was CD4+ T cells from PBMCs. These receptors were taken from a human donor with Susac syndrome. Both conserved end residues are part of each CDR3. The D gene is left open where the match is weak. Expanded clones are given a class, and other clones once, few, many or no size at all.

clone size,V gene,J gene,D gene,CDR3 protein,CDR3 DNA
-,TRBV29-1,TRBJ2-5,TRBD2,CSATSGEETQYF,TGCAGCGCGACTAGCGGGGAAGAGACCCAGTACTTC
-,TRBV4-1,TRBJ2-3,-,CASSQDERGSDTQYF,TGCGCCAGCAGCCAAGATGAAAGGGGGTCAGATACGCAGTATTTT
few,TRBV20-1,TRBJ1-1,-,CSAPDRNTEAFF,TGCAGTGCTCCCGACAGGAACACTGAAGCTTTCTTT
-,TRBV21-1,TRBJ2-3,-,CASSTSTDTQYF,TGTGCCAGCAGCACTAGCACAGATACGCAGTATTTT
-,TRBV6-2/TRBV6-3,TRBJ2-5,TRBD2,CASSYRGGAETQYF,TGTGCCAGCAGTTACCGCGGGGGGGCAGAGACCCAGTACTTC
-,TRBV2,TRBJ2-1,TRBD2,CASSEDRTSENYNEQFF,TGTGCCAGCAGTGAAGATCGGACTAGCGAAAATTACAATGAGCAGTTCTTC
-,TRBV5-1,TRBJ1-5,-,CASSLEGMDQPQHF,TGCGCCAGCAGCTTGGAGGGAATGGATCAGCCCCAGCATTTT
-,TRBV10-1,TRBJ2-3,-,CASSESGGTQDTQYF,TGCGCCAGCAGTGAGTCAGGGGGGACTCAGGATACGCAGTATTTT
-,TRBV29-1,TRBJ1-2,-,CSVAGGWTPGLDYTF,TGCAGCGTTGCGGGGGGGTGGACCCCCGGATTGGACTACACCTTC
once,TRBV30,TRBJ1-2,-,CAWTGGGDGYTF,TGTGCCTGGACGGGGGGGGGCGATGGCTACACCTTC
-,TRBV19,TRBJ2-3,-,CASSPGLTTDTQYF,TGTGCCAGTAGCCCGGGACTCACCACAGATACGCAGTATTTT
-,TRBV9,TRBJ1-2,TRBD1,CASSPRDRDYYGYTF,TGTGCCAGCAGCCCGCGGGACAGGGATTACTATGGCTACACCTTC
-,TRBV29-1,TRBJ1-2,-,CSVVFGNYGYTF,TGCAGCGTTGTCTTCGGTAACTATGGCTACACCTTC
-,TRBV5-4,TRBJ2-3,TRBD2,CASRPFPSGSTDTQYF,TGTGCCAGCAGACCCTTCCCTAGCGGAAGCACAGATACGCAGTATTTT
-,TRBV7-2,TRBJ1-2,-,CASEGGQEGYTF,TGTGCCAGTGAAGGTGGGCAGGAAGGCTACACCTTC
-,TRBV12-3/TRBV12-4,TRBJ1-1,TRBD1,CASSDRVGMNTEAFF,TGTGCCAGCAGCGACAGGGTGGGCATGAACACTGAAGCTTTCTTT
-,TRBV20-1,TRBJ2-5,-,CSAYRGLQETQYF,TGCAGTGCCTACAGGGGACTCCAAGAGACCCAGTACTTC
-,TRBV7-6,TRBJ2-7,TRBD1,CASSADRGSDEQYF,TGTGCCAGCAGCGCGGACAGGGGGTCGGACGAGCAGTACTTC
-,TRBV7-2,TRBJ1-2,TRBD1,CASSLIYGTGGTKTF,TGTGCCAGCAGCCTTATTTACGGAACAGGGGGCACCAAAACCTTC
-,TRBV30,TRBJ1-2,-,CAWTPSPYYGYTF,TGTGCCTGGACCCCGAGCCCGTACTATGGCTACACCTTC
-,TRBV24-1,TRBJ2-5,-,CATSSQGETQYF,TGTGCCACCAGTTCGCAGGGAGAGACCCAGTACTTC
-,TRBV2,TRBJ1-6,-,CASRDPAQGRLNSPLHF,TGTGCCAGCCGAGACCCCGCACAGGGCCGCCTTAATTCACCCCTCCACTTT
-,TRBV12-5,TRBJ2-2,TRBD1,CASGWGQGSGELFF,TGTGCTAGTGGTTGGGGACAGGGGTCCGGGGAGCTGTTTTTT
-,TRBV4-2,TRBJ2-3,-,CASSQVRGGAADTQYF,TGTGCCAGCAGCCAAGTTCGAGGGGGAGCGGCAGATACGCAGTATTTT
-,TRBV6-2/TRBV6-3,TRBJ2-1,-,CASSPALFGNEQFF,TGTGCCAGCAGTCCGGCCTTGTTTGGTAATGAGCAGTTCTTC
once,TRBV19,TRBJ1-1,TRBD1,CASSLQGGLGKAFF,TGTGCCAGTAGCCTACAGGGGGGCCTCGGGAAAGCTTTCTTT
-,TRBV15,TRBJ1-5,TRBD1,CATTGTGNQPQHF,TGTGCCACGACCGGGACAGGCAATCAGCCCCAGCATTTT
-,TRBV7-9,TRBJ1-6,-,CASSLENAPLHF,TGTGCCAGCAGCTTAGAAAACGCACCCCTCCACTTT
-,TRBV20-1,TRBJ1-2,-,CSAPAGGNYGYTF,TGCAGTGCCCCGGCCGGGGGGAACTATGGCTACACCTTC
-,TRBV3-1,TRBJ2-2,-,CASSLHSGELFF,TGTGCCAGCAGCCTCCACTCCGGGGAGCTGTTTTTT
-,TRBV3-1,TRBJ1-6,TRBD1,CASSPSGQAPLHF,TGTGCCAGCAGCCCCTCGGGACAGGCCCCCCTCCACTTT
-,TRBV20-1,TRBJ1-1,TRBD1,CSARTTGDENTEAFF,TGCAGTGCGAGAACTACAGGGGACGAGAACACTGAAGCTTTCTTT
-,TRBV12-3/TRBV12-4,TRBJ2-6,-,CASGLYGANVLTF,TGTGCCAGCGGTTTGTACGGGGCCAACGTCCTGACTTTC
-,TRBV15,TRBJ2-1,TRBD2,CATSRLAEKNEQFF,TGTGCCACCAGCAGACTAGCGGAGAAGAATGAGCAGTTCTTC
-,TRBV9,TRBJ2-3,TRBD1,CASSVDDRVLDTQYF,TGTGCCAGCAGCGTAGATGACAGGGTGCTGGATACGCAGTATTTT
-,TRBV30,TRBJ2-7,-,CAWRLSGEQYF,TGTGCCTGGAGATTATCAGGCGAGCAGTACTTC
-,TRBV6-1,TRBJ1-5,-,CASSEAPDFNQPQHF,TGTGCCAGCAGTGAAGCCCCGGATTTCAATCAGCCCCAGCATTTT
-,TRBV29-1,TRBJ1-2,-,CSVEVWGYTF,TGCAGCGTTGAGGTGTGGGGCTACACCTTC
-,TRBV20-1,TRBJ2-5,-,CSARLTYQETQYF,TGCAGTGCTAGACTGACGTACCAAGAGACCCAGTACTTC
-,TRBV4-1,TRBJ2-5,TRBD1,CASSQGPRGIETQYF,TGCGCCAGCAGCCAAGGACCCAGGGGGATTGAGACCCAGTACTTC
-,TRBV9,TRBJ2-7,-,CASSVSAASSYEQYF,TGTGCCAGCAGCGTGTCGGCAGCCAGCTCCTACGAGCAGTACTTC
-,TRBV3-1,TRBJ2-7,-,CASSQANGGPYEQYF,TGTGCCAGCAGCCAAGCGAACGGGGGTCCCTACGAGCAGTACTTC
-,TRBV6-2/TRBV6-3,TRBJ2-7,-,CASSYPEGLTTYEQYF,TGTGCCAGCAGTTACCCGGAGGGACTGACTACCTACGAGCAGTACTTC
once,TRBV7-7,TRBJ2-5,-,CASSLSSSETQYF,TGTGCCAGCAGCTTATCTTCGTCAGAGACCCAGTACTTC
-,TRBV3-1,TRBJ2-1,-,CANLEGVTVNEQFF,TGTGCCAACCTAGAGGGGGTAACGGTTAATGAGCAGTTCTTC
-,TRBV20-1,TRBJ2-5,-,CSANGAGTPGETQYF,TGCAGTGCCAACGGGGCGGGAACCCCCGGAGAGACCCAGTACTTC
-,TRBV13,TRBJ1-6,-,CASSYRGSNNSPLHF,TGTGCCAGCAGCTATAGGGGCAGTAATAATTCACCCCTCCACTTT
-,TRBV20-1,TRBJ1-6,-,CSAAGRGWHSPLHF,TGCAGTGCGGCCGGTCGGGGGTGGCATTCACCCCTCCACTTT
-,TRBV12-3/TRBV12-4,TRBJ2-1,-,CASSLRDLAYNEQFF,TGTGCCAGCAGTTTAAGGGACTTAGCCTACAATGAGCAGTTCTTC
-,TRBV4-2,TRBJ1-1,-,CASSLLDSPARAFF,TGTGCCAGCAGCCTTTTAGACAGCCCAGCTAGGGCTTTCTTT
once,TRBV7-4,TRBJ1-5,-,CASSLTLNQPQHF,TGTGCCAGCAGCCTAACCCTTAATCAGCCCCAGCATTTT
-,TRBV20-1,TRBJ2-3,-,CSARDQGTYSSTDTQYF,TGCAGTGCTAGAGATCAGGGCACATACTCTAGCACAGATACGCAGTATTTT